This T cell receptor beta chain was recovered during a study of T cell changes during pregnancy in multiple sclerosis (dated by TCRdb to 2018 to 2020). Study-wide context: The study looked at changes in the T cell repertoire across pregnancy in women with multiple sclerosis.

Regarding this clone: The specificity of this receptor is unknown. No base qualities exist here, and no much larger clone lies one base off it.

Preparation of the library involved the immunoSEQ multiplex PCR assay. TCRdb stores this immuneACCESS table with in-frame sequences only. Part of the clones is absent; in the studies checked, under half of the shortfall reflects unresolved V genes, and no reason is known for the rest. The sample yields 90,000 to 95,000 clones; approximately 94% were counted once. The leading ten clones occupy 2% to 2.5% of the sample. Spanning cysteine to phenylalanine, the CDR3 consists of 16 amino acids. CDR3 DNA only is kept here, 48 bases in frame from base 1. The germline V and J ends show losses of 3 bases and 5 bases respectively, and no gene match explains 8 bases of the junction. Per the germline V gene, LGHNA is the CDR1 and YSLEER is the CDR2.

The receptor chain draws on TRBV4-3 and TRBJ1-1; the junction holds 11 bases that match TRBD1. Sequences were derived from peripheral blood, sampled in the third trimester of pregnancy. This clonotype was obtained from a female donor with multiple sclerosis, enrolled in a pregnancy study. The CDR3 region has the sequence CASSHHRDRGWTEAFF. The sequence in DNA is TGCGCCAGCAGCCATCACCGGGACAGGGGGTGGACTGAAGCTTTCTTT.